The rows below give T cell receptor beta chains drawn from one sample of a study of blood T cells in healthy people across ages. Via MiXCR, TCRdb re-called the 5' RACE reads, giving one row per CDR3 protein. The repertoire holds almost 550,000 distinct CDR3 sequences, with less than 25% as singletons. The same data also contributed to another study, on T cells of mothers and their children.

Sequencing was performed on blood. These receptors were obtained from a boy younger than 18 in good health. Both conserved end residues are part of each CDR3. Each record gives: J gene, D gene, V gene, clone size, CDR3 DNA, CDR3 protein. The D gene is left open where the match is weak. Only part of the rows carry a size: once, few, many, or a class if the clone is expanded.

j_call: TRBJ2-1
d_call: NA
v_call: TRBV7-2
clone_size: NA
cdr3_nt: TGTGCCAGCAGCGGCAGGGCTGAGCAGTTCTTC
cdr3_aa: CASSGRAEQFF

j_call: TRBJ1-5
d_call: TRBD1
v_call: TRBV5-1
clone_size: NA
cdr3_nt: TGCGCCAGCAGACAGGGGGAGGAACAGCCCCAGCATTTT
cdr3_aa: CASRQGEEQPQHF

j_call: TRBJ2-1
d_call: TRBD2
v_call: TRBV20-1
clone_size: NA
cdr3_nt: TGCAGTGCTAGACCGGGACTAGCCGAGTACAATGAGCAGTTCTTC
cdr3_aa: CSARPGLAEYNEQFF

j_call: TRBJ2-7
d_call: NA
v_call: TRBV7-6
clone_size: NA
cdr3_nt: TGTGCCAGCAGCTTGTCTTCCGGGACGCAGGACTACGAGCAGTACTTC
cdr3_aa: CASSLSSGTQDYEQYF

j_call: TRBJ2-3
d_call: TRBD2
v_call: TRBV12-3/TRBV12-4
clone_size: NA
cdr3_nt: TGTGCCAGCAGTCCGCGACTAGCGGGAGGCCCCTCCGCCACGCAGTATTTT
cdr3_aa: CASSPRLAGGPSATQYF

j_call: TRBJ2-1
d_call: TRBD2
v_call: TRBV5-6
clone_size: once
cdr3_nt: TGTGCCAGCGGGGCGGGAGCCGGCCACAATGAGCAGCTCTTC
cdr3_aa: CASGAGAGHNEQLF

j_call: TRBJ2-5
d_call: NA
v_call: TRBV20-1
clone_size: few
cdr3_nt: TGCAGTGCTAGAGCCCGGGACAATCAAGAGGCCCAGTACTTC
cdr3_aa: CSARARDNQEAQYF

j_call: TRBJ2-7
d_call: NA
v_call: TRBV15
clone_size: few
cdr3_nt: TGTGCCACCAGCAGTCGACAGGACGAGCAGTACTTC
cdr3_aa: CATSSRQDEQYF

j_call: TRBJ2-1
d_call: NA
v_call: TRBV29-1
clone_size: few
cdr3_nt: TGCAACGTTGAAGCTTATAGTGCGGATGAGCAGTTCTTC
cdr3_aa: CNVEAYSADEQFF

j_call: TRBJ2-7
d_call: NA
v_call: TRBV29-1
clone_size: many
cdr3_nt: TGCAGCAACTCGGGCGAGCAGTACTTC
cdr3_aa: CSNSGEQYF

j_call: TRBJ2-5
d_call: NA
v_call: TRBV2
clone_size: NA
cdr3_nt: TGTGCCAGCAGAGAAATAGTCGGTAGACAAGAGACCCAGTACTTC
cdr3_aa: CASREIVGRQETQYF

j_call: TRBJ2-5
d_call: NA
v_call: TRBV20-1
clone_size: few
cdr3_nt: TGCAGTGCTCTCCTATCAGAGACCCAGTACTTC
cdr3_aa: CSALLSETQYF

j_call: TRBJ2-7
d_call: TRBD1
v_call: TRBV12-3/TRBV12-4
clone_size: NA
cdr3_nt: TGTGCCAGCAGTTTAGGGACAGGGTGGTACGAGCAGTACTTC
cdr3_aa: CASSLGTGWYEQYF

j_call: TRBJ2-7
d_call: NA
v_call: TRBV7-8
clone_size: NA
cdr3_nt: TGTGCCAGCAGCTTACAACAGACTGGCTACGAGCAGTACTTC
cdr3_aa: CASSLQQTGYEQYF

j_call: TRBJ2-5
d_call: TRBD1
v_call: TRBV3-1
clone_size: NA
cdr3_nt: TGTGCCAGCAGCCCCTTTAGGACAGGAGAAGAGACCCAGTACTTC
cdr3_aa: CASSPFRTGEETQYF

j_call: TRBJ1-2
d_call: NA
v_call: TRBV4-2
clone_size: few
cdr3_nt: TGTGCCAGCAGCCAAGATTTAAAAGTCTACTATGGCTACACCTTC
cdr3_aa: CASSQDLKVYYGYTF

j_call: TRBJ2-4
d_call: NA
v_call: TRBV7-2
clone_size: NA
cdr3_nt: TGTGCCAGCAGCTTCCAGGGTCAAGGGGCCAAAAACATTCAGTACTTC
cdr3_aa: CASSFQGQGAKNIQYF

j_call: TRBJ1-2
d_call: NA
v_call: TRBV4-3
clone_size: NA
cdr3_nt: TGCGCCAGCAGCCAAGGGTGGGGATACCATGGCTACACCTTC
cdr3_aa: CASSQGWGYHGYTF

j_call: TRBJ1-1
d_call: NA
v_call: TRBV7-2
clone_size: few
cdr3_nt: TGTGCCAGCAGCTTAAGGCAGCCGAACACTGAAGCTTTCTTT
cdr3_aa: CASSLRQPNTEAFF

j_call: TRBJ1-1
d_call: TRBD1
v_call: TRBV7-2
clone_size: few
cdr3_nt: TGTGCCAGCAGCAAGAATTCAGGGGGGAGCACTGAAGCTTTCTTT
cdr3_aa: CASSKNSGGSTEAFF

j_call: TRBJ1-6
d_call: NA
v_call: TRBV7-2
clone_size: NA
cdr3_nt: TGTGCCAGCAGCTTCGGGGCGGGATCACCCCTCCACTTT
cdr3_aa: CASSFGAGSPLHF

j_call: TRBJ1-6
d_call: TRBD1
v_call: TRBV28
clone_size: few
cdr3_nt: TGTGCCAGCAGTACCGGGACAGGGAGCAATTCACCCCTCCACTTT
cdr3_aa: CASSTGTGSNSPLHF

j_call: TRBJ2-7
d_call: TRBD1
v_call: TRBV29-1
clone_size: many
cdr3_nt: TGCAGCGTTGAGGCCAGGGGGGAGCAGTACTTC
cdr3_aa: CSVEARGEQYF

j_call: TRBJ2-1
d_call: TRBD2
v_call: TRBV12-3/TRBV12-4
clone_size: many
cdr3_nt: TGTGCCAGCAGTCCCGGGAGCCGGGAGGTCTACAATGAGCAGTTCTTC
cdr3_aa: CASSPGSREVYNEQFF

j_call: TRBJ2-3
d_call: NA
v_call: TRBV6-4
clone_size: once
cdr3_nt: TGTGCCAGCAGTGACGGATGGACAGATACGCAGTATTTT
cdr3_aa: CASSDGWTDTQYF

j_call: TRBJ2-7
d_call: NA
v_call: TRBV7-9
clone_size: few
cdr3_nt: TGTGCCAGCAGCTTATACTCCGGGCCACCCACCTACGAGCAGTACTTC
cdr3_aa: CASSLYSGPPTYEQYF

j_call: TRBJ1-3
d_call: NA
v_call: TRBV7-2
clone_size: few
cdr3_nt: TGTGCCAGCAGCTTTAACCCCCAGAACCCCTCTGGAAACACCATATATTTT
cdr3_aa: CASSFNPQNPSGNTIYF

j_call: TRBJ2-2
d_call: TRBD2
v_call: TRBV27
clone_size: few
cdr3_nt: TGTGCCAGCAGTATGGGACTAGCGGGGTACGGGGAGCTGTTTTTT
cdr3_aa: CASSMGLAGYGELFF

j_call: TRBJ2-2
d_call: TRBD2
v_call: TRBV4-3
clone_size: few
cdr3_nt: TGCGCCAGCAGCCAAGAACTAGCGAGGAACACCGGGGAGCTGTTTTTT
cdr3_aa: CASSQELARNTGELFF

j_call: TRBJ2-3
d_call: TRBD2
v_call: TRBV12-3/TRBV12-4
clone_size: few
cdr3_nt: TGTGCCAGCAGGATAGGGGACTACCGCACAGATACGCAGTATTTT
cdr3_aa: CASRIGDYRTDTQYF

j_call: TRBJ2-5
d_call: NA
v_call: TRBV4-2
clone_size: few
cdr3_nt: TGTGCCAGCAGCCAAGATTCCCTTCCGGGCAGGTTCCTGAAGGAGCAGTACTTC
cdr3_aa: CASSQDSLPGRFLKEQYF

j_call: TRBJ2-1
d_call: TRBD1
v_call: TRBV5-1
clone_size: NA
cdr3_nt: TGCGCCAGCAGCTTGGCCGGGGACAGCAATGAGCAGTTCTTC
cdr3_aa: CASSLAGDSNEQFF

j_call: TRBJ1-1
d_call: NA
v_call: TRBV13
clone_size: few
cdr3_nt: TGTGCCAGCAGCGAAGCTAACATGGCCACTGAAGCTTTCTTT
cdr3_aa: CASSEANMATEAFF

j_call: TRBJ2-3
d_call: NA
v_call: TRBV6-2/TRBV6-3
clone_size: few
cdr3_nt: TGTGTCAGCGAATCAGGGATGAATACGCAGTATTTT
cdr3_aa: CVSESGMNTQYF

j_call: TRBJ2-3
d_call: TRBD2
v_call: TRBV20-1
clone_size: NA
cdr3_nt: TGCAGTGCTAGAGGCCCAGCGGGGGGGCCCGGCACAGATACGCAGTATTTT
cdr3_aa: CSARGPAGGPGTDTQYF

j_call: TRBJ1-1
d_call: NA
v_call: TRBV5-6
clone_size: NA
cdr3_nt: TGTGCCAGCAGCACCAGTTTTACCACCGGCACTGAAGCTTTCTTT
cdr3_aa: CASSTSFTTGTEAFF

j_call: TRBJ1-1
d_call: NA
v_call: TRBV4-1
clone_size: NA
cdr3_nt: TGCGCCAGCAGCCAGTCCCCGTCGGACACTGAAGCTTTCTTT
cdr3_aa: CASSQSPSDTEAFF

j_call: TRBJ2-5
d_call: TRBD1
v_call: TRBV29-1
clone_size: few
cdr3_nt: TGCAGCGTTGAATCTGAGACAGGGCCACGGGCCCAGTACTTC
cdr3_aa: CSVESETGPRAQYF

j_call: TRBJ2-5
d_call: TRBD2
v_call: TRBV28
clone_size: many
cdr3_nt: TGTGCCAGCACCCTAGGAGAGAGAGGACTAGCGGGAGGGAAAGAGACCCAGTACTTC
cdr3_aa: CASTLGERGLAGGKETQYF

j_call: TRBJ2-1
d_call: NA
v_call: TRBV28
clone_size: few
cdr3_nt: TGTGCCAGCAGTTTTCAGGCGGAGCAGTTCTTC
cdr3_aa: CASSFQAEQFF

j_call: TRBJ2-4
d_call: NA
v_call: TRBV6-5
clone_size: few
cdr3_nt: TGTGCCAGCAGTTACTCCTTAGGGGGCATTCAGTACTTC
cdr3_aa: CASSYSLGGIQYF

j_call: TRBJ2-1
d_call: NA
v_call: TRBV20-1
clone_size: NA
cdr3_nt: TGCAGTGCTAGTCCGGTGGGGGGGGCCTCCTACAATGAGCAGTTCTTC
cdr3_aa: CSASPVGGASYNEQFF

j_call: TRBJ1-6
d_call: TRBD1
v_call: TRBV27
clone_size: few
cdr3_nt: TGTGCCAGCAGTTTATCCGGACAGGGGGCAATGGATTCACCCCTCCACTTT
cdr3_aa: CASSLSGQGAMDSPLHF

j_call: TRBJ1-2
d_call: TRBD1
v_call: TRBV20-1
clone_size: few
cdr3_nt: TGCAGTGCCGGAACCCCTGACAGGGCGGCCCACTATGGCTACACCTTC
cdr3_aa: CSAGTPDRAAHYGYTF